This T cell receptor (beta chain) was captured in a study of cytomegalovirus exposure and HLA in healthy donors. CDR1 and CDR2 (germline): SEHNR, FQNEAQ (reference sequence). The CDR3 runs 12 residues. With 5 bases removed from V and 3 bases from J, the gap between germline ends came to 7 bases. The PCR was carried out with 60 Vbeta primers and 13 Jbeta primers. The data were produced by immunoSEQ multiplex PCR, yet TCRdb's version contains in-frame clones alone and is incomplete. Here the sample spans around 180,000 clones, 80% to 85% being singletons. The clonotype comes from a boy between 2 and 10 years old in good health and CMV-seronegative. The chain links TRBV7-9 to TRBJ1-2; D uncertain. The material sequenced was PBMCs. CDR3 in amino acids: CASSPRDYGYTF. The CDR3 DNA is TGTGCCAGCAGCCCCCGGGACTATGGCTACACCTTC.